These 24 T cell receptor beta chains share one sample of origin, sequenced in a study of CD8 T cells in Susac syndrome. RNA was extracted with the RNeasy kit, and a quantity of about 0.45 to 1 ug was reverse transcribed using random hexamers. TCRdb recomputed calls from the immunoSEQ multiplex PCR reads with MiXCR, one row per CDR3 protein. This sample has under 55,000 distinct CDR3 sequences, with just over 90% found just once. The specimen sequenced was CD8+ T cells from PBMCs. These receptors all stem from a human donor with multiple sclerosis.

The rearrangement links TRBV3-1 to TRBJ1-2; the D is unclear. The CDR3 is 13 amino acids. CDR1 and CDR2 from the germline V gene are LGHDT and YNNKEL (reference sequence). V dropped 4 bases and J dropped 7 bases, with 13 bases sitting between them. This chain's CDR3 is CASSPLIGTGYTF. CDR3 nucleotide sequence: TGTGCCAGCAGCCCCCTGATCGGAACTGGCTACACCTTC.

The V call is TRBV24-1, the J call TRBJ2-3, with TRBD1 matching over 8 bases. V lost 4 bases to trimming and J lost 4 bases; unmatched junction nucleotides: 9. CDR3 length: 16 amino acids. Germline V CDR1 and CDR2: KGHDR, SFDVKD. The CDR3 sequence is CATSDSTGVYADTQYF. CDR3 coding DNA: TGTGCCACCAGTGACTCGACAGGGGTTTACGCAGATACGCAGTATTTT.

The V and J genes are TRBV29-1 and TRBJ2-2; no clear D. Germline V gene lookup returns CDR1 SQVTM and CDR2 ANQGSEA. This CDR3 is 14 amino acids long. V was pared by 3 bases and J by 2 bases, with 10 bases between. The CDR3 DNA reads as TGCAGCGTTGACCAAGGGTTTAACACCGGGGAGCTGTTTTTT. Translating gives CSVDQGFNTGELFF.

CDR3 loop: CAWSDVTGGLEAFF. In DNA form, the CDR3 reads TGTGCCTGGAGTGACGTTACGGGGGGCTTGGAAGCTTTCTTT. This chain joins TRBV30 and TRBJ1-1; D may be TRBD1 (6 bases). CDR3 size: 14 residues. Trimming pared 1 base from V and 8 bases from J, leaving 17 bases between. In germline, CDR1 is GTSNPN, CDR2 SVGIG (reference sequence).

The CDR3 loop is CASSFLKYSYEQYF. CDR3 nucleotides: TGTGCCAGCAGCTTTTTAAAGTACTCCTACGAGCAGTACTTC. This rearrangement joins TRBV7-8 to TRBJ2-7; no reliable D call. V was pared by 3 bases and J by 0 bases, with 9 bases between. Per germline, CDR1 SGHVS and CDR2 FQNEAQ. CDR3 size: 14 residues.

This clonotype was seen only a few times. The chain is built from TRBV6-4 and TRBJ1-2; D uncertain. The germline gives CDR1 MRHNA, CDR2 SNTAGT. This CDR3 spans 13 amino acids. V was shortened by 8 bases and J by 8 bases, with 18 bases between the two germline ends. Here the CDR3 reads CASHNTSSEGYTF. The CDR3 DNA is TGTGCCAGCCACAACACGTCTTCGGAAGGCTACACCTTC.

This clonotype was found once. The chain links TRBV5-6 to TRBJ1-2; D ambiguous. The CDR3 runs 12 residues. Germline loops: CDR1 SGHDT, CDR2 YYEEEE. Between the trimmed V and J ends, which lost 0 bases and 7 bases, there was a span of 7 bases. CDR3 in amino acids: CASSLDSRGYTF. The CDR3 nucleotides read TGTGCCAGCAGCTTGGACAGTCGTGGCTACACCTTC.

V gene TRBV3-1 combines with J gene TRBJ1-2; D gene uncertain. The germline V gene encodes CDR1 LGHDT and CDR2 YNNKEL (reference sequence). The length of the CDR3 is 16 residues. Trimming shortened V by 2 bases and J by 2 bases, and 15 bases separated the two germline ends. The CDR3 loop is CASSQRLVRRNYGYTF. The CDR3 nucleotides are TGTGCCAGCAGCCAACGGCTTGTAAGGAGGAACTATGGCTACACCTTC. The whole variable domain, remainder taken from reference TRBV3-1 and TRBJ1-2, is DTAVSQTPKYLVTQMGNDKSIKCEQNLGHDTMYWYKQDSKKFLKIMFSYNNKELIINETVPNRFSPKSPDKAHLNLHINSLELGDSAVYFCASSQRLVRRNYGYTFGSGTRLTVV.

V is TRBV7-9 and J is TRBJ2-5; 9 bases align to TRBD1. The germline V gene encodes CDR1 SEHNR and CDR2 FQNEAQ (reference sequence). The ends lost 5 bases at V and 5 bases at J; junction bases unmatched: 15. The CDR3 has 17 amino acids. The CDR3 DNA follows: TGTGCCAGCAGCCACCGAGGAAGGGACAGGGAGGCGGAGACCCAGTACTTC. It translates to CASSHRGRDREAETQYF.

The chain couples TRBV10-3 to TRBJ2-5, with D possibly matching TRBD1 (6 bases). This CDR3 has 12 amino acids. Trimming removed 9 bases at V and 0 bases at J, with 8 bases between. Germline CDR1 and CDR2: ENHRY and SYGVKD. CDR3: CAIQGDQETQYF. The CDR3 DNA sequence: TGTGCCATACAGGGAGACCAAGAGACCCAGTACTTC.

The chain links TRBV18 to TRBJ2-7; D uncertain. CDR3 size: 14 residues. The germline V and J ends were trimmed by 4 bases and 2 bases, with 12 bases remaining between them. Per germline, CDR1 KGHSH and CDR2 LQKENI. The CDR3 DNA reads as TGTGCCAGCTCACTACCCAGAGTGGCCTACGAGCAGTACTTC. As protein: CASSLPRVAYEQYF.

DNA for the CDR3: TGTGCCACTCGGGAGTACACCGGGGAGCTGTTTTTT. Protein product: CATREYTGELFF. The chain joins TRBV27 to TRBJ2-2, with D possibly TRBD2 on 6 matching bases. CDR3 length equals 12 residues. V lost 10 bases and J lost 3, with 9 bases in between. Germline CDR1 is MNHEY and CDR2 is SMNVEV (reference sequence).

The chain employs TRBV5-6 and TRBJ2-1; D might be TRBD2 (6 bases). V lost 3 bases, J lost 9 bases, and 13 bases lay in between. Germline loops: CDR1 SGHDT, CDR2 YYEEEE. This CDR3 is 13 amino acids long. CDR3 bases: TGTGCCAGCAGCTCATTGGGAGGAGCTGAGCAGTTCTTC. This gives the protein CASSSLGGAEQFF.

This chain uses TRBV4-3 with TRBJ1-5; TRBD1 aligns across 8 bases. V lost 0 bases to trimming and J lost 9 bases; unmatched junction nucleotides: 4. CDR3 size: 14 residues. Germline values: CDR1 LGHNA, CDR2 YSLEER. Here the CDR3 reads CASSQDTGGWPQHF. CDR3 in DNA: TGCGCCAGCAGCCAAGATACAGGGGGTTGGCCCCAGCATTTT.

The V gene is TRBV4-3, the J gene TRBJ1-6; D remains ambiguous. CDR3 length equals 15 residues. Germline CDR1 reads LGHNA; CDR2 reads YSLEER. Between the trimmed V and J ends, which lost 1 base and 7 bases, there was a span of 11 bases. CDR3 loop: CASSQGEGWNSPLHF. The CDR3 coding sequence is TGCGCCAGCAGCCAAGGGGAGGGCTGGAATTCACCCCTCCACTTT.

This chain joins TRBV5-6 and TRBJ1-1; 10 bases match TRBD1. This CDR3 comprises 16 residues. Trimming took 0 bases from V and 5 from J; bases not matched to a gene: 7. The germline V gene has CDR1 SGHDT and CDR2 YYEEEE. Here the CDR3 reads CASSLGRTGGRTEAFF. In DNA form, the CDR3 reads TGTGCCAGCAGCTTGGGGCGGACAGGGGGTCGTACTGAAGCTTTCTTT. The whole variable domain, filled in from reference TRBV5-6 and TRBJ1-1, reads DAGVTQSPTHLIKTRGQQVTLRCSPKSGHDTVSWYQQALGQGPQFIFQYYEEEERQRGNFPDRFSGHQFPNYSSELNVNALLLGDSALYLCASSLGRTGGRTEAFFGQGTRLTVV.

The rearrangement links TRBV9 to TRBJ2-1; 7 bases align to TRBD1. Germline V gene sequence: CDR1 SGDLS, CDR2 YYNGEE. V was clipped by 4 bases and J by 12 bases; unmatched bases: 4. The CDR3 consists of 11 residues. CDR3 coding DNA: TGTGCCAGCAGCCCGGGACAGCGGCAGTTCTTC. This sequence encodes CASSPGQRQFF.

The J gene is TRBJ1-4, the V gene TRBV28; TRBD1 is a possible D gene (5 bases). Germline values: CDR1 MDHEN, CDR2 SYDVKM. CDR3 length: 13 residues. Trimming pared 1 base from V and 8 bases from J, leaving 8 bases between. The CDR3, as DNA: TGTGCCAGCAGTTTATCCAGGGCAGAAAAACTGTTTTTT. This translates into CASSLSRAEKLFF.

The DNA of the CDR3 is TGTGCCAGCAGTTCTGAGACCTACGAGCAGTACTTC. It specifies CASSSETYEQYF. This sequence joins TRBV28 and TRBJ2-7; no reliable D call. The V gene's germline CDR1 is MDHEN and CDR2 SYDVKM. Deletions cut 4 bases from V and 2 bases from J, with 6 bases between. The CDR3 runs to 12 residues.

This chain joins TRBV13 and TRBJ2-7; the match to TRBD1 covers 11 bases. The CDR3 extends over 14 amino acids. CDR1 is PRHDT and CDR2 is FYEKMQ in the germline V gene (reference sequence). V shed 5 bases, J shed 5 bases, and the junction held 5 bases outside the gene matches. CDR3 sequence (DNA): TGTGCCAGCAGCCCCCGGGACAGGGGGAACGAGCAGTACTTC. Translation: CASSPRDRGNEQYF.

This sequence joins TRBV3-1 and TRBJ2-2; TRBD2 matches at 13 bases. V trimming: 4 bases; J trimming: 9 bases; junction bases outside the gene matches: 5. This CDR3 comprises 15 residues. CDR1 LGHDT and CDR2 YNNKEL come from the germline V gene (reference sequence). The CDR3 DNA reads TGTGCCAGCAGCCCCACTAGCGGGGGGGAGTGGGAGCTGTTTTTT. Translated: CASSPTSGGEWELFF.

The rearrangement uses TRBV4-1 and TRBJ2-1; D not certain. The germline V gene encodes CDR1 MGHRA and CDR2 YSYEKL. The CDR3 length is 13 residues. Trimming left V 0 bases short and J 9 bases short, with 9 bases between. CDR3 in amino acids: CASSQDEWSEQFF. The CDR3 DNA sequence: TGCGCCAGCAGCCAAGATGAGTGGAGTGAGCAGTTCTTC.

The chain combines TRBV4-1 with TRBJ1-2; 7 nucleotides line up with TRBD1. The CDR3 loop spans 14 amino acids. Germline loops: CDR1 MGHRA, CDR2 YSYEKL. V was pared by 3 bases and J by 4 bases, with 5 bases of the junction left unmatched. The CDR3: CASSHPGQTYGYTF. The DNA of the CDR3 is TGCGCCAGCAGCCATCCGGGACAGACCTATGGCTACACCTTC.

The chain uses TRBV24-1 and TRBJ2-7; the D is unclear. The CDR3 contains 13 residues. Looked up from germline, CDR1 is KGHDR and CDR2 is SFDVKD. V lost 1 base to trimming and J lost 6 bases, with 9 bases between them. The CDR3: CATSDFVGGEQYF. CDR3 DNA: TGTGCCACCAGTGATTTCGTGGGTGGCGAGCAGTACTTC.